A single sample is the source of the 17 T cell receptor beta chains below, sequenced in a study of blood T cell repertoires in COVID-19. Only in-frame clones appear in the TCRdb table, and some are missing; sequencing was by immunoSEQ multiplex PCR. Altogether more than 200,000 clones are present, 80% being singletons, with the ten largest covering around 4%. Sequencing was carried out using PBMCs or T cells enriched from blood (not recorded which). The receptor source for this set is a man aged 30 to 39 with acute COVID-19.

CDR3 nucleotide sequence: TGTGCCAGCAGTCTGGACAGGGGGCGCTCCTATGGCTACACCTTC. Translated, it gives CASSLDRGRSYGYTF. The chain recombines TRBV7-6 with TRBJ1-2; 11 bases fit TRBD1. The germline CDR1 and CDR2 sequences are SGHVS and FNYEAQ. This CDR3 contains 15 residues. Trimming took 6 bases from V and 4 from J; bases not matched to a gene: 7. The entire variable domain, with the rest obtained from reference TRBV7-6 and TRBJ1-2, is as follows: GAGVSQSPRYKVTKRGQDVALRCDPISGHVSLYWYRQALGQGPEFLTYFNYEAQQDKSGLPNDRFSAERPEGSISTLTIQRTEQRDSAMYRCASSLDRGRSYGYTFGSGTRLTVV.

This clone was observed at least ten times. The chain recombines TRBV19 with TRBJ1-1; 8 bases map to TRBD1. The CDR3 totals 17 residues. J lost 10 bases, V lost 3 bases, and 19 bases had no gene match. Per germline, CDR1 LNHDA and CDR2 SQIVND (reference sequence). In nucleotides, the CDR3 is TGTGCCAGTAGTATTGCGGGTTTGGGTCAGGGGGCTATCGGAGCTTTCTTT. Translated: CASSIAGLGQGAIGAFF.

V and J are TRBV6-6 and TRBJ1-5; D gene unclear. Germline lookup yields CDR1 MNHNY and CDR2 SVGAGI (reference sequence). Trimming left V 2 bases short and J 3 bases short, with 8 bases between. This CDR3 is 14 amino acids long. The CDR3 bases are TGTGCCAGCAGTTACGCAGAAGACAATCAGCCCCAGCATTTT. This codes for CASSYAEDNQPQHF.

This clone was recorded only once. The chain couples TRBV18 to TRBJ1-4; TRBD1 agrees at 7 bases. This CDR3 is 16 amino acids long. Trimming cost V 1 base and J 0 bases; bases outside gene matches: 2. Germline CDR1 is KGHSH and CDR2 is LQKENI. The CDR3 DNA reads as TGTGCCAGCTCACCACGAGGGACAGCAACTAATGAAAAACTGTTTTTT. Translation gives CASSPRGTATNEKLFF.

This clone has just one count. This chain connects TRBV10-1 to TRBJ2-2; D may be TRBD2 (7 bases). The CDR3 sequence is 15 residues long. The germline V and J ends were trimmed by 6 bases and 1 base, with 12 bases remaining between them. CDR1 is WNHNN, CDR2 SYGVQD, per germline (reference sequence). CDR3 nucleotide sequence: TGCGCCAGCAGCGGACAGCGGGGGAACACCGGGGAGCTGTTTTTT. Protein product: CASSGQRGNTGELFF.

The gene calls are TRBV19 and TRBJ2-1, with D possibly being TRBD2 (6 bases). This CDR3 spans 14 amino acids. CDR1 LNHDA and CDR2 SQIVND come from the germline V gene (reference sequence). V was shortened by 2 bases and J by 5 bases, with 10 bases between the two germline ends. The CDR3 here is CASSIIGGNNEQFF. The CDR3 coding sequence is TGTGCCAGTAGTATAATAGGAGGGAACAATGAGCAGTTCTTC. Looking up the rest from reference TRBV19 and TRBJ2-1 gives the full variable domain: DGGITQSPKYLFRKEGQNVTLSCEQNLNHDAMYWYRQDPGQGLRLIYYSQIVNDFQKGDIAEGYSVSREKKESFPLTVTSAQKNPTAFYLCASSIIGGNNEQFFGPGTRLTVL.

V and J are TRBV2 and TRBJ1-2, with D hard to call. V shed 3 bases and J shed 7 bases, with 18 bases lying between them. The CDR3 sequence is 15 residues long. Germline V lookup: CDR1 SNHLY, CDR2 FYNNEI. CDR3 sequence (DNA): TGTGCCAGCAGTGATTCTCAGCGGGCCCATGGTGGCTACACCTTC. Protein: CASSDSQRAHGGYTF. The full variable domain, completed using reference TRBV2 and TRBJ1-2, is EPEVTQTPSHQVTQMGQEVILRCVPISNHLYFYWYRQILGQKVEFLVSFYNNEISEKSEIFDDQFSVERPDGSNFTLKIRSTKLEDSAMYFCASSDSQRAHGGYTFGSGTRLTVV.

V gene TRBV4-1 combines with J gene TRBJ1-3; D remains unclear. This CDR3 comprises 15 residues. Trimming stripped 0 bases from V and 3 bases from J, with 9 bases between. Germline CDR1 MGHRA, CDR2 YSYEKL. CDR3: CASSQDAVFGNTIYF. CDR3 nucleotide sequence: TGCGCCAGCAGCCAAGATGCGGTCTTTGGAAACACCATATATTTT.

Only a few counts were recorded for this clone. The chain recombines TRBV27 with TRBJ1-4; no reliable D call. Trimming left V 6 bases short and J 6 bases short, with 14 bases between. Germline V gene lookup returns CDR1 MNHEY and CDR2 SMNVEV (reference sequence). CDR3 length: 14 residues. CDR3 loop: CASSPNGSHEKLFF. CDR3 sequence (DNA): TGTGCCAGCAGCCCAAACGGGTCCCATGAAAAACTGTTTTTT.

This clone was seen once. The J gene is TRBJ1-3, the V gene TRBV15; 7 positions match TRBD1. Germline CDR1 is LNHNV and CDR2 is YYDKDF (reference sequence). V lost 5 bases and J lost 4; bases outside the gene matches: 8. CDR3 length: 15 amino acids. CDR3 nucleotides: TGTGCCACCAGCGGCGACAGGGCTTCGGGAAACACCATATATTTT. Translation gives CATSGDRASGNTIYF.

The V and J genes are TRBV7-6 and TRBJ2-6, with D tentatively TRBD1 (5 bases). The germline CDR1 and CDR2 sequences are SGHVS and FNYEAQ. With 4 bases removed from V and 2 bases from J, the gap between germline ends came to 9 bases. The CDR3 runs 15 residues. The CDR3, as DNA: TGTGCCAGCAGCTCAGGGCACCCTGGGGCCAACGTCCTGACTTTC. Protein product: CASSSGHPGANVLTF.

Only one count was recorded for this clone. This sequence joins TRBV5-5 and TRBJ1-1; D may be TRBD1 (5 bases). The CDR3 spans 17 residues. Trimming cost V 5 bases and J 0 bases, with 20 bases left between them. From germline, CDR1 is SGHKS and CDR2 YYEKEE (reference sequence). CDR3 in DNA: TGTGCCAGCAGGAAGGCGACACAGGCCGTCTTGAACACTGAAGCTTTCTTT. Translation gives CASRKATQAVLNTEAFF.

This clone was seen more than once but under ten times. Here the CDR3 reads CASSQDRGGGDNTQHF. In DNA, the CDR3 is TGTGCCAGCAGCCAAGATCGCGGCGGGGGTGACAACACCCAGCATTTT. J is TRBJ1-5 and V is TRBV4-2, with D maybe TRBD1 (5 bases). Germline CDR1 reads LGHNA; CDR2 reads YNFKEQ. The CDR3 has 16 amino acids. Trimming shortened V by 0 bases and J by 11 bases, and 20 bases separated the two germline ends.

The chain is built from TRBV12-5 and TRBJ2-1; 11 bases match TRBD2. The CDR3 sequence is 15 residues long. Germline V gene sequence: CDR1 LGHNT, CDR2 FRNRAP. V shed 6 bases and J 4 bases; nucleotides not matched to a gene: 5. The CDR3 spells CASGPGTSGYNEQFF. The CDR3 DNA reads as TGTGCTAGTGGCCCCGGGACTAGCGGTTACAATGAGCAGTTCTTC.

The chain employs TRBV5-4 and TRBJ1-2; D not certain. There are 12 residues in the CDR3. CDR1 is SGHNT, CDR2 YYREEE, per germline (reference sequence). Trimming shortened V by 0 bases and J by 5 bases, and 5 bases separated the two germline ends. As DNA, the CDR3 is TGTGCCAGCAGCTTGGACAGATATGGCTACACCTTC. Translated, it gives CASSLDRYGYTF.

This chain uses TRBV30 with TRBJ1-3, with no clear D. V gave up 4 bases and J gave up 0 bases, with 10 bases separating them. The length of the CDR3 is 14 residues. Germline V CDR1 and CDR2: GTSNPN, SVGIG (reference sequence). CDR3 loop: CAWNAASSGNTIYF. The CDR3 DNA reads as TGTGCCTGGAACGCCGCGAGCTCTGGAAACACCATATATTTT.

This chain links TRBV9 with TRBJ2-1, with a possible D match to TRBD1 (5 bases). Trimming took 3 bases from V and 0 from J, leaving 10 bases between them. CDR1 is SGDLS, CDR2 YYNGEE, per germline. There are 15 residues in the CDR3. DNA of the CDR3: TGTGCCAGCAGCGGTCTAGGGGTCTCCTACAATGAGCAGTTCTTC. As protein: CASSGLGVSYNEQFF.